The 17 T cell receptor beta chains below all came from one sample that was sequenced in a study of vaccination effects on CD4 cells after COVID-19. Clones were sequenced by immunoSEQ multiplex PCR, and TCRdb holds only the in-frame ones, with some missing. Of approximately 57,000 clones listed, approximately 72% are singletons. No antigen has been assigned to these receptors. The culture ran for roughly ten days before CD4+ T cells were isolated. Each person got two doses of an mRNA SARS-CoV-2 vaccine, BNT162b2 or mRNA-1273. Sequencing was performed on CD4+ T cells from PBMCs cultured without peptide, taken after COVID-19 vaccination. Every receptor here comes from a human donor who received a COVID-19 vaccine.

J is TRBJ2-1 and V is TRBV5-4, with 7 bases that match TRBD2. The length of the CDR3 is 14 residues. The V gene's germline CDR1 is SGHNT and CDR2 YYREEE (reference sequence). With 0 bases clipped from V and 4 bases from J, the junction kept 1 base outside the gene matches. The CDR3, as DNA: TGTGCCAGCAGCTTGGGCGGGGGATACAATGAGCAGTTCTTC. Protein sequence: CASSLGGGYNEQFF.

This sequence joins TRBV5-1 and TRBJ2-5; the match to TRBD2 covers 11 bases. Germline V gene sequence: CDR1 SGHRS, CDR2 YFSETQ. With 5 bases clipped from V and 2 bases from J, the junction kept 2 bases outside the gene matches. The CDR3 extends over 14 amino acids. The CDR3 region is CASSLAGGQETQYF. The CDR3 DNA is TGCGCCAGCAGTTTAGCGGGAGGGCAAGAGACCCAGTACTTC.

The chain is built from TRBV7-2 and TRBJ1-6; no clear D. The ends were cut back, 5 bases at V and 10 bases at J, with 18 bases in the middle. Germline CDR1 SGHTA, CDR2 FQGNSA. CDR3 length: 15 amino acids. The CDR3 DNA reads as TGTGCCAGCAGCGGACCCGGGAGCCCTAACTCACCCCTCCACTTT. Its protein product is CASSGPGSPNSPLHF.

A note on this clone: Other DNA sequences within the sample encode an identical CDR3. The V gene is TRBV6-5, the J gene TRBJ1-1; maybe TRBD1 (5 bases). CDR3 length: 16 amino acids. Per germline, CDR1 MNHEY and CDR2 SVGAGI. Trimming cost V 0 bases and J 4 bases, with 15 bases left between them. CDR3 nucleotide sequence: TGTGCCAGCAGTTACTCTATAAGGGCCGGGGGCACTGAAGCTTTCTTT. It encodes CASSYSIRAGGTEAFF.

The chain recombines TRBV10-3 with TRBJ1-2, with a weak D call TRBD1 (6 bases). CDR3 length: 18 residues. Germline V gene data show CDR1 as ENHRY and CDR2 as SYGVKD. The germline V and J ends were trimmed by 4 bases and 4 bases, with 25 bases remaining between them. In nucleotides, the CDR3 is TGTGCCATCAGTGTGCGACAGCCAAAAAGTCTGGGGGCCTATGGCTACACCTTC. This encodes CAISVRQPKSLGAYGYTF.

The chain is built from TRBV30 and TRBJ1-1, with 8 bases fitting TRBD1. CDR3 length equals 15 residues. After removal of 2 bases from V and 3 bases from J, the junction contained 8 bases not matched to a gene. The germline CDR1 and CDR2 sequences are GTSNPN and SVGIG (reference sequence). In nucleotides, the CDR3 is TGTGCCTGGAGTCAGGGGGCCAGATTGGACACTGAAGCTTTCTTT. This sequence encodes CAWSQGARLDTEAFF.

V and J are TRBV3-1 (or the pseudogene TRBV3-2) and TRBJ2-5, with 9 bases aligning to TRBD2. V trimming: 0 bases; J trimming: 4 bases; junction bases outside the gene matches: 6. This CDR3 has 16 residues. In germline, CDR1 is LGHDT, CDR2 YNNKEL (reference sequence). CDR3 sequence: CASSQDSGGGAETQYF. DNA for the CDR3: TGTGCCAGCAGCCAAGACTCCGGCGGGGGGGCAGAGACCCAGTACTTC.

This clone has a handful of counts. CDR3: CAISESGDSNQPQHF. CDR3 bases: TGTGCCATCAGTGAGTCCGGAGATAGCAATCAGCCCCAGCATTTT. V is TRBV10-3 and J is TRBJ1-5; D unclear. Germline V gene sequence: CDR1 ENHRY, CDR2 SYGVKD. CDR3 length: 15 amino acids. V was cut by 0 bases and J by 0 bases, with 6 bases left in between.

The V call is TRBV6-5, the J call TRBJ1-5; the match to TRBD1 covers 7 bases. The J segment lost 4 bases and the V segment lost 11 bases, leaving 8 bases of the junction unmatched. Germline CDR1 MNHEY, CDR2 SVGAGI. The CDR3 consists of 13 residues. The CDR3 DNA sequence: TGTGCCTGTCAGGGGGTAAATAATCAGCCCCAGCATTTT. Translated: CACQGVNNQPQHF.

This chain uses TRBV5-1 with TRBJ1-4; D not resolved. CDR3 size: 16 residues. The V end lost 0 bases, the J end lost 7 bases, and 16 bases lay between the germline ends. Germline V lookup: CDR1 SGHRS, CDR2 YFSETQ. The CDR3 coding sequence is TGCGCCAGCAGCTTGGGGCCGGGTGGAGGGCGTGAAAAACTGTTTTTT. Protein sequence: CASSLGPGGGREKLFF.

J is TRBJ2-1 and V is TRBV14; D tentatively fits TRBD1 or TRBD2 (5 bases each). The germline V gene has CDR1 SGHDN and CDR2 FVKESK. The CDR3 runs 15 residues. V lost 1 base and J 5 bases, leaving 12 bases between the germline ends. This chain's CDR3 is CASSQVRGPHNEQFF. For the CDR3, the DNA is TGTGCCAGCAGCCAAGTAAGGGGACCTCACAATGAGCAGTTCTTC.

The chain has TRBV2 and TRBJ2-5; unclear D gene. V dropped 4 bases and J dropped 5 bases, with 11 bases sitting between them. Germline values: CDR1 SNHLY, CDR2 FYNNEI. The CDR3 is 13 amino acids. CDR3 nucleotides: TGTGCCAGCAGTGTTAACGAGAGGGAGACCCAGTACTTC. It encodes CASSVNERETQYF. Combining the CDR3 with reference TRBV2 and TRBJ2-5 gives the whole variable domain EPEVTQTPSHQVTQMGQEVILRCVPISNHLYFYWYRQILGQKVEFLVSFYNNEISEKSEIFDDQFSVERPDGSNFTLKIRSTKLEDSAMYFCASSVNERETQYFGPGTRLLVL.

The chain employs TRBV7-9 and TRBJ2-3; D remains unclear. The CDR3 has 12 residues. Germline V gene data show CDR1 as SEHNR and CDR2 as FQNEAQ (reference sequence). V gave up 3 bases and J gave up 4 bases, with 5 bases separating them. CDR3 sequence reads: CASSFLADTQYF. The CDR3 nucleotides read TGTGCCAGCAGCTTTCTAGCAGATACGCAGTATTTT.

V and J are TRBV6-5 and TRBJ1-6, with TRBD1 as a possible D gene (5 bases). Trimming shortened V by 6 bases and J by 10 bases, and 16 bases separated the two germline ends. CDR3 size: 14 residues. The germline V gene encodes CDR1 MNHEY and CDR2 SVGAGI. In nucleotides, the CDR3 is TGTGCCAGCAGCACCTCAGGGTATCGGTCACCCCTCCACTTT. As protein: CASSTSGYRSPLHF.

The table lists this clone with a count of one. This chain uses TRBV28 with TRBJ2-7; 7 positions agree with TRBD1. CDR3 length: 12 residues. Per the germline V gene, CDR1 is MDHEN and CDR2 is SYDVKM. J lost 12 bases, V lost 6 bases, and 11 bases had no gene match. The CDR3 sequence is CASSSRSGQMYF. Written as DNA, the CDR3 is TGTGCCAGCAGCTCCCGTTCGGGACAGATGTACTTC.

The chain links TRBV7-9 to TRBJ2-6; D is possibly TRBD1 (5 bases). Germline CDR1 is SEHNR and CDR2 is FQNEAQ (reference sequence). Trimming cost V 3 bases and J 0 bases, with 15 bases left between them. The CDR3 sequence is 18 residues long. CDR3 loop: CASSFPQGFLSGANVLTF. Here the CDR3 DNA reads TGTGCCAGCAGCTTCCCTCAGGGTTTCCTCTCTGGGGCCAACGTCCTGACTTTC.

This chain uses TRBV11-3 with TRBJ2-5; D not certain. The CDR3 contains 13 residues. Germline V gene lookup returns CDR1 SGHNT and CDR2 YENEEA. The V gene lost 3 bases and the J gene lost 9 bases, with 14 bases spanning the gap. The CDR3 nucleotides read TGTGCCAGCAGCTTTGGGGATCGCTCGGCCCAGTACTTC. Amino acid sequence: CASSFGDRSAQYF.